The 15 T cell receptor beta chains listed next were all sequenced from one sample in a study of blood T cells in healthy people across ages. The second PCR ran roughly 7 to 12 cycles with a sample-barcoded 5' primer and J-beta primers. TCRdb ran MiXCR on the 5' RACE reads and lists one entry per CDR3 protein. The sample has approximately 350,000 distinct CDR3 sequences, about half seen once. Input material: blood. These receptors were collected from a man in his 60s in good health.

This clonotype turned up a few times. The chain uses TRBV25-1 and TRBJ2-4; tentatively, D is TRBD2 (5 bases). The V end was cut by 6 bases, the J end by 2 bases, with 11 bases between. CDR3 length: 14 amino acids. Germline CDR1 is MGHDK and CDR2 is SYGVNS. The DNA for the CDR3 is TGTGCCAGCAGCCCTTCTAGCCCCAAAAACATTCAGTACTTC. Encoded protein: CASSPSSPKNIQYF. The whole variable domain, filled in from reference TRBV25-1 and TRBJ2-4, reads EADIYQTPRYLVIGTGKKITLECSQTMGHDKMYWYQQDPGMELHLIHYSYGVNSTEKGDLSSESTVSRIRTEHFPLTLESARPSHTSQYLCASSPSSPKNIQYFGAGTRLSVL.

This clonotype has just a few counts. The rearrangement uses TRBV21-1 and TRBJ1-2. TRBV21-1 is recorded as a pseudogene. The CDR3 runs 15 residues. The CDR3, as DNA: TGTGCCAGCAGCGCCCGACAGGGCCTCCCCTATGGCTACACCTTC. Translation gives CASSARQGLPYGYTF.

This sequence joins TRBV29-1 and TRBJ1-2, with a possible D match to TRBD1 (6 bases). This CDR3 is built from 17 residues. Trimming took 0 bases from V and 4 from J, leaving 21 bases between them. Per germline, CDR1 SQVTM and CDR2 ANQGSEA. The CDR3 is CSVEDLLSGGGSYGYTF. CDR3 nucleotide sequence: TGCAGCGTTGAAGATCTTCTAAGCGGAGGGGGTAGCTATGGCTACACCTTC.

The chain couples TRBV28 to TRBJ2-5; 10 bases align to TRBD1. V trimming: 5 bases; J trimming: 3 bases; junction bases outside the gene matches: 6. The germline V gene encodes CDR1 MDHEN and CDR2 SYDVKM. The CDR3 is 15 amino acids. The CDR3 region has the DNA TGTGCCAGCAGTCCCCAGGGGACAGGGGAAGAGACCCAGTACTTC. This sequence encodes CASSPQGTGEETQYF.

There are many counts of this clonotype. V usage is TRBV4-3 and J usage is TRBJ1-6; D is unresolved. The germline V gene encodes CDR1 LGHNA and CDR2 YSLEER. The CDR3 totals 17 residues. V was shortened by 0 bases and J by 8 bases, with 17 bases between the two germline ends. The CDR3 DNA reads TGCGCCAGCAGCCAAGATGTGAGGCGGGCTGCGCATTCACCCCTCCACTTT. Residues: CASSQDVRRAAHSPLHF.

The chain is built from TRBV12-3 or TRBV12-4 and TRBJ1-4, with 9 bases lining up with TRBD1. This CDR3 contains 14 residues. The J segment lost 6 bases and the V segment lost 6 bases, leaving 5 bases of the junction unmatched. CDR3 sequence: CASSLTGGYEKLFF. The CDR3 bases are TGTGCCAGCAGCCTGACAGGGGGGTATGAAAAACTGTTTTTT.

The chain couples TRBV20-1 to TRBJ2-4; D may be TRBD2 (6 bases). Judging by the DNA end, TRBJ2-7 fits better; the J call may be wrong. The CDR3 covers 13 residues. Germline V gives CDR1 DFQATT, CDR2 SNEGSKA (reference sequence). CDR3 in DNA: TGCAGTGTATCCCCGGGCGGGACCTACGAGCAGTACTTC. Protein product: CSVSPGGTYEQYF.

This clonotype has at least ten counts. The genes are TRBV12-3 or TRBV12-4 and TRBJ1-6, with D tentatively TRBD1 (6 bases). The V gene lost 1 base and the J gene lost 6 bases, with 16 bases spanning the gap. The CDR3 runs 17 residues. The CDR3 sequence is CASSLGAQGWSNSPLHF. As DNA, the CDR3 is TGTGCCAGCAGTTTAGGGGCCCAGGGGTGGTCTAATTCACCCCTCCACTTT.

The chain carries TRBV7-6 and TRBJ2-7; TRBD1 might be the D (6 bases). V was clipped by 5 bases and J by 2 bases, with 13 bases between them. The germline CDR1 and CDR2 sequences are SGHVS and FNYEAQ. This CDR3 comprises 14 residues. CDR3 sequence (DNA): TGTGCCAGCAGCCCAGGGGCGTTCCCCTACGAGCAGTACTTC. Amino acid sequence: CASSPGAFPYEQYF.

The chain combines TRBV7-8 with TRBJ2-5; the D is unclear. V lost 1 base, J lost 11 bases, and 17 bases lay in between. This CDR3 comprises 14 residues. Germline V lookup: CDR1 SGHVS, CDR2 FQNEAQ. In DNA, the CDR3 is TGTGCCAGCAGCTTAGTAGGCAGGAGCAATGAGCAGTACTTC. This gives the protein CASSLVGRSNEQYF.

The chain has TRBV4-2 and TRBJ2-4, with D perhaps given as TRBD1 or TRBD2 (7 bases each). The DNA end is a closer match to TRBJ2-7, so the J assignment may be wrong. The CDR3 runs 15 residues. Germline V gene sequence: CDR1 LGHNA, CDR2 YNFKEQ. CDR3 DNA: TGTGCCAGCAGCCGAGCAGGGGGGGAGAGGTACGAGCAGTACTTC. This translates into CASSRAGGERYEQYF.

The CDR3 nucleotides read TGTGCCAGCAGCCCGGCTAGTACGACAGATACGCAGTATTTT. This translates into CASSPASTTDTQYF. This sequence joins TRBV7-3 and TRBJ2-3; D remains unclear. The germline CDR1 and CDR2 sequences are SGHTA and FQGTGA. The CDR3 sequence is 14 residues long. V was cut by 5 bases and J by 3 bases, with 12 bases left in between.

This clonotype was found a few times. The genes are TRBV29-1 and TRBJ2-1; the match to TRBD2 covers 11 bases. V dropped 7 bases and J dropped 4; count of bases not matched to a gene: 9. This CDR3 spans 15 amino acids. In germline, CDR1 is SQVTM, CDR2 ANQGSEA. The DNA for the CDR3 is TGCAGCGCTAATCGACTAGCGGGACCGTACAATGAGCAGTTCTTC. Its protein is CSANRLAGPYNEQFF.

The chain joins TRBV7-6 to TRBJ1-6, with D unresolved. V lost 5 bases to trimming and J lost 1 base, with 15 bases between them. The CDR3 is 17 amino acids. Germline CDR1 is SGHVS and CDR2 is FNYEAQ. Here the CDR3 DNA reads TGTGCCAGCAGCCCCCTCGGGGTAGGGTCCTATAATTCACCCCTCCACTTT. This gives the protein CASSPLGVGSYNSPLHF.

The chain uses TRBV25-1 and TRBJ1-2, with D unresolved. The CDR3 extends over 12 amino acids. Deletions cut 5 bases from V and 3 bases from J, with 7 bases between. CDR1 is MGHDK, CDR2 SYGVNS, per germline. The CDR3 DNA reads as TGTGCCAGCAGTAACGCGCACTATGGCTACACCTTC. It is translated as CASSNAHYGYTF.